A selection of T cell receptor beta chains follows, all from one sample in a study of blood T cell repertoires in COVID-19. TCRdb's copy holds only in-frame clones and misses some; the assay was immunoSEQ multiplex PCR. The repertoire holds hundreds of thousands of clones, less than 85% seen once, with 2.5% to 3% in the top ten. Sequenced sample: PBMCs or T cells enriched from blood (not recorded which). The source is a woman between 45 and 60 years old who had recovered from COVID-19. Each CDR3 is given with its conserved first and last residue. The D gene is left open where the match is weak. Size is stated for part of the rows, as once, few or many counts, or as a class when the clone is expanded.

D gene	clone size	V gene	J gene	CDR3 protein	CDR3 DNA
-	-	TRBV18	TRBJ1-4	CASSSGTQNEKLFF	TGTGCCAGCTCGTCCGGGACACAAAATGAAAAACTGTTTTTT
TRBD1	-	TRBV2	TRBJ2-7	CASSDGQASYEQYF	TGTGCCAGCAGTGACGGACAGGCTTCTTACGAGCAGTACTTC
-	few	TRBV18	TRBJ2-3	CASSRQGGGTDTQYF	TGTGCCAGCTCACGACAGGGAGGCGGCACAGATACGCAGTATTTT
-	-	TRBV27	TRBJ2-5	CASSPPTDRNQETQYF	TGTGCCAGCAGTCCTCCGACAGATAGGAACCAAGAGACCCAGTACTTC
TRBD2	-	TRBV27	TRBJ2-3	CASSQREMRTDTQYF	TGTGCCAGCAGCCAGCGGGAAATGCGGACAGATACGCAGTATTTT
-	-	TRBV18	TRBJ2-5	CASSPDSQETQYF	TGTGCCAGCTCACCGGACTCACAAGAGACCCAGTACTTC
-	-	TRBV5-6	TRBJ2-5	CASSRRETQYF	TGTGCCAGTAGCAGGCGGGAGACCCAGTACTTC
-	-	TRBV4-2	TRBJ1-2	CASSQKATRGVTYGYTF	TGTGCCAGCAGCCAAAAGGCTACACGGGGGGTTACCTATGGCTACACCTTC
TRBD1	few	TRBV4-1	TRBJ1-5	CASSQAGTGRNQPQHF	TGCGCCAGCAGCCAGGCCGGGACAGGGCGCAATCAGCCCCAGCATTTT
-	-	TRBV6-5	TRBJ2-2	CASIMGQPNTGELFF	TGTGCCAGCATAATGGGACAACCGAACACCGGGGAGCTGTTTTTT
-	-	TRBV7-8	TRBJ1-2	CASSSSISGGDGYTF	TGTGCCAGCAGCTCGTCAATCTCGGGGGGCGATGGCTACACCTTC
TRBD2	-	TRBV10-3	TRBJ2-5	CAISFTSGASQETQYF	TGTGCCATCAGCTTCACTAGCGGGGCGTCCCAAGAGACCCAGTACTTC
-	-	TRBV12-3/TRBV12-4	TRBJ2-3	CASSLTATDTQYF	TGTGCCAGCAGTTTAACAGCCACAGATACGCAGTATTTT
-	-	TRBV7-9	TRBJ2-3	CASSLVWGETDTQYF	TGTGCCAGCAGCTTAGTTTGGGGGGAAACAGATACGCAGTATTTT
-	-	TRBV4-1	TRBJ2-3	CASSPRQVGPDTQYF	TGCGCCAGCAGCCCCCGCCAGGTGGGGCCAGATACGCAGTATTTT
TRBD1	-	TRBV28	TRBJ1-6	CAVRDSYNSPLHF	TGTGCCGTCCGGGACAGCTATAATTCACCCCTCCACTTT
-	-	TRBV29-1	TRBJ1-2	CSVGTVYGYTF	TGCAGCGTTGGGACAGTCTATGGCTACACCTTC
-	-	TRBV3-1/TRBV3-2	TRBJ1-4	CASSQASKLFF	TGTGCCAGCAGCCAAGCGAGTAAACTGTTTTTT
-	-	TRBV30	TRBJ1-5	CSLNGVVGNQPQHF	TGTTCCCTGAACGGGGTTGTAGGCAATCAGCCCCAGCATTTT
-	-	TRBV9	TRBJ2-1	CASSLLASEQFF	TGTGCCAGCAGCCTCCTCGCGAGTGAGCAGTTCTTC
TRBD2	-	TRBV7-2	TRBJ2-5	CASSLLGGRVQETQYF	TGTGCCAGCAGCTTATTGGGCGGGAGGGTACAAGAGACCCAGTACTTC
TRBD2	-	TRBV29-1	TRBJ2-7	CSAMSPLAGVGEQYF	TGCAGCGCAATGTCCCCACTAGCGGGAGTTGGCGAGCAGTACTTC
TRBD1	-	TRBV19	TRBJ1-6	CASSVDRWANSPLHF	TGTGCCAGTAGCGTGGACAGGTGGGCGAATTCACCCCTCCACTTT
-	-	TRBV2	TRBJ1-5	CASSGTPYSNQPQHF	TGTGCCAGCAGTGGGACACCTTATAGCAATCAGCCCCAGCATTTT
-	few	TRBV6-5	TRBJ1-6	CASSFQGNSPLHF	TGTGCCAGCAGTTTTCAGGGGAATTCACCCCTCCACTTT
TRBD2	once	TRBV12-5	TRBJ2-7	CASVRIGTSGRGSSYEQYF	TGTGCTAGTGTTCGCATCGGGACTAGCGGGAGGGGGAGCTCCTACGAGCAGTACTTC
-	-	TRBV19	TRBJ1-5	CASTYWGVGQPQHF	TGTGCCAGTACTTACTGGGGGGTCGGCCAGCCCCAGCATTTT
TRBD2	-	TRBV10-3	TRBJ2-1	CAISESTGRERDNEQFF	TGTGCCATCAGTGAGTCGACGGGGAGGGAAAGGGACAATGAGCAGTTCTTC